A selection of T cell receptor beta chains follows, all from one sample in a study of cytomegalovirus exposure and HLA in healthy donors. Generated by immunoSEQ multiplex PCR, the TCRdb table keeps only in-frame clones and is missing some. The sample carries roughly 150,000 clones, 76% recorded once. Sequences were obtained from PBMCs. These receptors were taken from a middle-aged woman in good health and CMV-seronegative. Both conserved end residues are part of each CDR3. The D gene is left open where the match is weak. The size of a clone is reported for some rows only, either as once, few or many, or as a class for expanded clones.

abundance	v_gene	d_gene	j_gene	CDR3nt	CDR3aa
NA	TRBV7-7	TRBD2	TRBJ2-5	TGTGCCAGCAGCCCGAATCTAGCGGGCTATGAGACCCAGTACTTC	CASSPNLAGYETQYF
once	TRBV6-5	NA	TRBJ2-7	TGTGCCAGCAGTCAGGGCAGGGGCGAGCAGTACTTC	CASSQGRGEQYF
NA	TRBV4-2	TRBD2	TRBJ2-4	TGTGCCAGCAGCCAAGCACTAGCGGGAGGGCCACCCATGTTC	CASSQALAGGPPMF
NA	TRBV18	TRBD1	TRBJ2-1	TGTGCCAGCTCACCGCCAACACCGGGACAGGGGGCTGGTGAGCAGTTCTTC	CASSPPTPGQGAGEQFF
NA	TRBV5-1	NA	TRBJ2-2	TGCGCCAGCAGCCTAGGACAGAACACCGGGGAGCTGTTTTTT	CASSLGQNTGELFF
NA	TRBV6-1	TRBD1	TRBJ2-3	TGTGCCAGCAGTGCCGGGACAGGGGGCCCCGGAGGCACAGATACGCAGTATTTT	CASSAGTGGPGGTDTQYF
NA	TRBV27	NA	TRBJ1-2	TGTGCCAGCAGTCGGGGGGGCGAGGACTATGGCTACACCTTC	CASSRGGEDYGYTF
NA	TRBV7-2	TRBD1	TRBJ2-7	TGTGCCAGCATGGGACAGGGTTCCTACGAGCAGTACTTC	CASMGQGSYEQYF
NA	TRBV9	NA	TRBJ1-2	TGTGCCAGCAGCGTAGAGGGGGGGAAGGGGGGCTACACCTTC	CASSVEGGKGGYTF
NA	TRBV27	NA	TRBJ1-6	TGTGCCAGCAGTTCCTTACCTCCTGGACACTCCTATAATTCACCCCTCCACTTT	CASSSLPPGHSYNSPLHF
NA	TRBV19	NA	TRBJ1-2	TGTGCCACTAGGACAGAAACCTATGGCTACACCTTC	CATRTETYGYTF
medium-sized	TRBV5-1	TRBD1	TRBJ2-7	TGCGCCAGCAGCGAACCGGGACAGGGGGGCGAGCAGTACTTC	CASSEPGQGGEQYF
NA	TRBV19	TRBD2	TRBJ2-2	TGTGCCAGTAGTATCGCTAGCGGGGGGAGACACACCGGGGAGCTGTTTTTT	CASSIASGGRHTGELFF
NA	TRBV6-5	TRBD1	TRBJ1-2	TGTGCCAGCAGTTATTCCCAGGGGGCTGGTGGCTACACCTTC	CASSYSQGAGGYTF
NA	TRBV29-1	NA	TRBJ1-2	TGCAGCGCCGCTAACTATGGCTACACCTTC	CSAANYGYTF
NA	TRBV28	NA	TRBJ2-7	TGTGCCAGCAGTTTATTAGTAGCCTACGAGCAGTACTTC	CASSLLVAYEQYF
NA	TRBV21-1	NA	TRBJ1-1	TGTGCCAGCAGCTCCTCACAGGGGAACACTGAAGCTTTCTTT	CASSSSQGNTEAFF
NA	TRBV6-5	TRBD1	TRBJ2-7	TGTGCCAGCAGTGCCGGGACAGGGGGCTACGAGCAGTACTTC	CASSAGTGGYEQYF
NA	TRBV2	TRBD1	TRBJ1-1	TGTGCCAGCAGCTTTTCAGGGGGCGTTGGGGCTTTCTTT	CASSFSGGVGAFF
NA	TRBV5-1	TRBD1	TRBJ1-1	TGCGCCAGCAGCGGACAGGGAACTACTGAAGCTTTCTTT	CASSGQGTTEAFF
NA	TRBV30	NA	TRBJ1-5	TGTGCCTGGAGCCCGGGTCCTCAGCCCCAGCATTTT	CAWSPGPQPQHF
few	TRBV19	NA	TRBJ1-5	TGTGCCAGTAGTGCGGGGGGAAGTCAGCCCCAGCATTTT	CASSAGGSQPQHF
NA	TRBV6-1	TRBD1	TRBJ1-1	TGTGCCAGCAGTGAAGGGGACAGGCGAGCTTTCTTT	CASSEGDRRAFF
once	TRBV10-1	TRBD2	TRBJ2-2	TGCGCCAGCAGTGAGTGGCACCCCCCGGGACTAGCGGGATATTCCGAGGCCGGGGAGCTGTTTTTT	CASSEWHPPGLAGYSEAGELFF
once	TRBV15	NA	TRBJ2-5	TGTGCCACCCGAGCTACCGGGGAGACCCAGTACTTC	CATRATGETQYF
NA	TRBV6-5	TRBD2	TRBJ2-7	TGTGCCAGCAGTTATGGCGGGAGGCCACTCTCCTACGAGCAGTACTTC	CASSYGGRPLSYEQYF
NA	TRBV14	NA	TRBJ2-1	TGTGCCAGCAGCCAGGGGGGAAACGTGGGGTTCTTC	CASSQGGNVGFF
NA	TRBV29-1	TRBD1	TRBJ2-7	TGCAGCGTCTCGGGACAGGGGGCGACTCGCGAGCAGTACTTC	CSVSGQGATREQYF
NA	TRBV7-7	NA	TRBJ2-1	TGTGCCAGCAGCTTAGGCGGCGGGGTATACAATGAGCAGTTCTTC	CASSLGGGVYNEQFF
NA	TRBV19	TRBD2	TRBJ2-2	TGTGCCAGTAGGAGGTTAGCGGGTACCGGGGAGCTGTTTTTT	CASRRLAGTGELFF
NA	TRBV19	TRBD1	TRBJ1-1	TGTGCCAGTAGTACCGAAACAGGGGGCGCGGACACTGAAGCTTTCTTT	CASSTETGGADTEAFF
NA	TRBV5-1	NA	TRBJ2-3	TGCGCCAGCACCAGTGACCCTGGAGTCACAGATACGCAGTATTTT	CASTSDPGVTDTQYF
NA	TRBV28	NA	TRBJ2-3	TGTGCCAGCAATGGACTCCTTGGCGCAGATACGCAGTATTTT	CASNGLLGADTQYF
few	TRBV27	TRBD1	TRBJ1-1	TGTGCCAGCAGTACCTGGGGACAGGCGAACACTGAAGCTTTCTTT	CASSTWGQANTEAFF
NA	TRBV7-9	NA	TRBJ1-1	TGTGCCAGCGTGTTGGCAGGGCAGAACACTGAAGCTTTCTTT	CASVLAGQNTEAFF
NA	TRBV5-1	TRBD2	TRBJ2-7	TGCGCCAGCAGCTTGGCGGGCGGGAGGACCTACGAGCAGTACTTC	CASSLAGGRTYEQYF
NA	TRBV5-1	NA	TRBJ1-6	TGCGCCAGCAGCTTGGCGGGGTTTTCACCCCTCCACTTT	CASSLAGFSPLHF
NA	TRBV11-2	NA	TRBJ1-6	TGTGCCAGCAGGTCCCTGACCCCCCGAGGATCACCCCTCCACTTT	CASRSLTPRGSPLHF
NA	TRBV18	TRBD1	TRBJ1-3	TGTGCCAGCTCAACGGGACAGCTCTCTGGAAACACCATATATTTT	CASSTGQLSGNTIYF
NA	TRBV9	TRBD1	TRBJ2-7	TGTGCCAGCAGCGGACCGGGACAGGGCCCCCACGAGCAGTACTTC	CASSGPGQGPHEQYF
NA	TRBV18	TRBD2	TRBJ2-1	TGTGCCAGCTCACTCAGCGGGGGGATCGCCTACAATGAGCAGTTCTTC	CASSLSGGIAYNEQFF